These 26 T cell receptor beta chains were all obtained from the same sample, sequenced in a study of neurological immune-mediated disorders. Each CDR3 protein is one row after TCRdb ran MiXCR on the 5' RACE reads. The sample carries roughly 52,000 distinct CDR3 sequences, approximately 5.8% recorded once. The sequencing sample was made of CD4+ T cells from blood. The receptors originated from a woman in her late teens or twenties with multiple sclerosis.

This clonotype was picked up many times. The chain recombines TRBV6-6 with TRBJ2-3; D might be TRBD2 (6 bases). Trimming took off 7 bases at V and 0 bases at J, with 11 bases between the two ends. Germline V lookup: CDR1 MNHNY, CDR2 SVGAGI (reference sequence). The CDR3 has 14 residues. The CDR3 protein is CASTSGTSTDTQYF. The CDR3 nucleotides read TGTGCCAGCACGTCCGGGACTAGCACAGATACGCAGTATTTT.

This clonotype was observed a few times. The chain has TRBV6-2 or TRBV6-3 and TRBJ2-1, with 10 bases fitting TRBD1. The J segment lost 7 bases and the V segment lost 2 bases, leaving 5 bases of the junction unmatched. The V gene's germline CDR1 is MNHEY and CDR2 SVGEGT. CDR3 size: 15 residues. The CDR3 here is CASSYGTGASNEQFF. The CDR3 DNA reads as TGTGCCAGCAGTTACGGGACAGGGGCTTCAAATGAGCAGTTCTTC.

This clonotype has ten or more counts. The gene calls are TRBV28 and TRBJ1-1, with D perhaps matching TRBD1 (5 bases). Trimming stripped 10 bases from V and 1 base from J, with 16 bases between. The CDR3 extends over 14 amino acids. Germline V gene lookup returns CDR1 MDHEN and CDR2 SYDVKM. The CDR3 region is CATPAAGGNTEAFF. The CDR3 DNA reads TGTGCCACCCCGGCCGCGGGGGGGAACACTGAAGCTTTCTTT.

This clonotype was seen many times. The CDR3 nucleotides are TGTGCCACAAAAGACAGGGATAGCAATCAGCCCCAGCATTTT. It specifies CATKDRDSNQPQHF. This chain joins TRBV10-3 and TRBJ1-5; 7 nucleotides match TRBD1. Germline CDR1 and CDR2: ENHRY and SYGVKD. V lost 10 bases, J lost 0 bases, and 6 bases stayed unmatched. The CDR3 loop spans 14 amino acids.

The table lists this clonotype with many counts. In DNA form, the CDR3 reads TGTGCCAGCACCCTTTGGCTAGCAAACCAAGAGACCCAGTACTTC. Amino acid sequence: CASTLWLANQETQYF. The rearrangement joins TRBV6-6 to TRBJ2-5, with a tentative D call TRBD2 (5 bases). Trimming took 7 bases from V and 0 from J, leaving 15 bases between them. Germline assignment: CDR1 MNHNY and CDR2 SVGAGI (reference sequence). This CDR3 has 15 amino acids.

This clonotype was picked up many times. This rearrangement joins TRBV7-2 to TRBJ2-1; TRBD2 aligns across 9 bases. V was pared by 3 bases and J by 4 bases, with 7 bases of the junction left unmatched. CDR1 SGHTA and CDR2 FQGNSA come from the germline V gene. The CDR3 loop spans 16 amino acids. The CDR3 nucleotides read TGTGCCAGCAGCTTTTCTAGCGGGACCTTTTACAATGAGCAGTTCTTC. It yields the protein CASSFSSGTFYNEQFF.

This clonotype has a count of ten or more. The V and J genes are TRBV9 and TRBJ2-6; D is unclear. There are 15 residues in the CDR3. Per the germline V gene, CDR1 is SGDLS and CDR2 is YYNGEE. V dropped 3 bases and J dropped 2 bases, with 9 bases sitting between them. CDR3 DNA sequence: TGTGCCAGCAGCGAGTTAGCTGCTGGGGCCAACGTCCTGACTTTC. Its translation is CASSELAAGANVLTF.

In this sample, this clonotype turned up many times. The CDR3 nucleotides are TGCAGTGCTAGGCCCCGGACTAGGATAGAGACCCAGTACTTC. Protein product: CSARPRTRIETQYF. This chain connects TRBV20-1 to TRBJ2-5; 7 bases map to TRBD2. This CDR3 comprises 14 residues. The J segment lost 4 bases and the V segment lost 3 bases, leaving 8 bases of the junction unmatched. From germline, CDR1 is DFQATT and CDR2 SNEGSKA (reference sequence).

This clonotype was seen at least ten times. The V gene is TRBV3-1, the J gene TRBJ1-4; TRBD1 is a possible D gene (5 bases). Trimming pared 4 bases from V and 8 bases from J, leaving 11 bases between. This CDR3 is built from 13 residues. The V gene's germline CDR1 is LGHDT and CDR2 YNNKEL (reference sequence). The chain's CDR3 is CASSRRGEEKLFF. The CDR3 DNA is TGTGCCAGCAGCCGGAGGGGCGAGGAAAAACTGTTTTTT.

The chain combines TRBV7-6 with TRBJ2-1; 7 nucleotides line up with TRBD1. Germline-derived CDR1 and CDR2 are SGHVS and FNYEAQ. CDR3 length: 14 amino acids. V dropped 5 bases and J dropped 2; count of bases not matched to a gene: 3. The DNA for the CDR3 is TGTGCCAGCAGCAATACAGGGGCCTACAATGAGCAGTTCTTC. Translation: CASSNTGAYNEQFF.

The V and J genes are TRBV19 and TRBJ2-5, with a weak D call TRBD2 (6 bases). Germline V gene lookup returns CDR1 LNHDA and CDR2 SQIVND (reference sequence). V dropped 6 bases and J dropped 5 bases, with 16 bases sitting between them. The CDR3 consists of 14 residues. The CDR3 spells CASRPSGAQETQYF. The DNA of the CDR3 is TGTGCCAGTAGGCCTTCGGGAGCTCAGGAGACCCAGTACTTC.

This clonotype was recorded many times. The genes are TRBV20-1 and TRBJ1-2; no clear D. The V and J ends lost 8 bases and 4 bases respectively, with 20 bases between them. The length of the CDR3 is 14 residues. Germline-derived CDR1 and CDR2 are DFQATT and SNEGSKA (reference sequence). The CDR3 DNA reads TGCAGTACCACCGGCCCGGACTCCAGCTATGGCTACACCTTC. Translation gives CSTTGPDSSYGYTF.

The table lists this clonotype with many counts. The rearrangement uses TRBV7-3 and TRBJ1-1; a possible D gene is TRBD1 (6 bases). V lost 5 bases and J 2 bases, leaving 18 bases between the germline ends. This CDR3 has 16 residues. The germline gives CDR1 SGHTA, CDR2 FQGTGA. CDR3 loop: CASSPSSGGPNTEAFF. The CDR3 coding sequence is TGTGCCAGCAGCCCGTCCAGCGGGGGCCCTAACACTGAAGCTTTCTTT. Together with reference TRBV7-3 and TRBJ1-1, the CDR3 gives the full variable domain: GAGVSQTPSNKVTEKGKYVELRCDPISGHTALYWYRQSLGQGPEFLIYFQGTGAADDSGLPNDRFFAVRPEGSVSTLKIQRTERGDSAVYLCASSPSSGGPNTEAFFGQGTRLTVV.

There are many counts of this clonotype. J is TRBJ2-3 and V is TRBV25-1; 8 bases match TRBD1. The V and J ends lost 7 bases and 4 bases, in that order; junction bases with no gene match: 7. CDR1 and CDR2 (germline): MGHDK, SYGVNS. This CDR3 comprises 14 residues. The CDR3 DNA is TGTGCCAGCAACGACAGGGGAGTTTCAGATACGCAGTATTTT. Translated: CASNDRGVSDTQYF.

This clonotype was detected ten times or more. The rearrangement links TRBV11-1 to TRBJ2-7; D is uncertain. This CDR3 has 14 residues. Germline values: CDR1 SGHAT, CDR2 FQDESV (reference sequence). The V end was cut by 3 bases, the J end by 0 bases, with 9 bases between. This CDR3 is CASSFRLGSYEQYF. In DNA, the CDR3 is TGTGCCAGCAGCTTCCGGCTAGGCTCCTACGAGCAGTACTTC.

The chain combines TRBV15 with TRBJ1-3; D ambiguous. Germline V gene data show CDR1 as LNHNV and CDR2 as YYDKDF (reference sequence). This CDR3 is built from 13 residues. Trimming removed 1 base from V and 8 bases from J, with 9 bases in between. The DNA of the CDR3 is TGTGCCACCAGCAGAGTAATCGGTGACACCATATATTTT. Translated, it gives CATSRVIGDTIYF.

This rearrangement joins TRBV7-2 to TRBJ1-1; a weak D match, TRBD1 (5 bases). Trimming took 5 bases from V and 2 from J, leaving 12 bases between them. This CDR3 region has 14 residues. Looked up from germline, CDR1 is SGHTA and CDR2 is FQGNSA. The CDR3 region has the DNA TGTGCCAGCAGCAAGGGGTGGCAAAACACTGAAGCTTTCTTT. Its protein is CASSKGWQNTEAFF.

This clonotype was recorded at least ten times. V is TRBV6-2 or TRBV6-3 and J is TRBJ1-1, with a weak D call TRBD1 (5 bases). The CDR3 is made up of 15 amino acids. V lost 5 bases and J lost 1, with 14 bases in between. Germline CDR1 and CDR2: MNHEY and SVGEGT. The CDR3 loop reads CASSPYPDRNTEAFF. The CDR3, as DNA: TGTGCCAGCAGTCCCTACCCTGACAGGAACACTGAAGCTTTCTTT.

This clonotype was recorded at least ten times. The gene calls are TRBV7-3 and TRBJ2-1, with 9 bases aligning to TRBD1. This CDR3 has 15 amino acids. J was trimmed by 8 bases and V by 2 bases; bases with no gene match: 7. The germline V gene encodes CDR1 SGHTA and CDR2 FQGTGA. The CDR3 here is CASSLGGTGYHEQFF. The CDR3 DNA follows: TGTGCCAGCAGCTTAGGGGGGACAGGGTACCATGAGCAGTTCTTC.

The chain links TRBV24-1 to TRBJ2-1; TRBD2 agrees at 9 bases. The germline CDR1 and CDR2 sequences are KGHDR and SFDVKD. V trimming: 12 bases; J trimming: 0 bases; junction bases outside the gene matches: 14. This CDR3 comprises 17 residues. The CDR3: CAAGDISGGSSYNEQFF. The CDR3 DNA follows: TGTGCCGCAGGAGATATTAGCGGGGGTAGCTCCTACAATGAGCAGTTCTTC.

This clonotype was detected many times. This chain connects TRBV20-1 to TRBJ1-3; tentative D call: TRBD1 (6 bases). This CDR3 contains 15 residues. The germline gives CDR1 DFQATT, CDR2 SNEGSKA (reference sequence). The V and J ends lost 6 bases and 0 bases respectively, with 15 bases between them. As DNA, the CDR3 is TGCAGTGCCCCCGGCCGACAGGACTCTGGAAACACCATATATTTT. Protein: CSAPGRQDSGNTIYF.

This clonotype has at least ten counts. The CDR3 DNA is TGTGCCAGCAGTTTGGGGGGGGCCCCCATCGAGCAGTATTTT. This codes for CASSLGGAPIEQYF. The genes are TRBV27 and TRBJ2-3, with D possibly matching TRBD2 (7 bases). Looked up from germline, CDR1 is MNHEY and CDR2 is SMNVEV (reference sequence). Trimming pared 3 bases from V and 11 bases from J, leaving 18 bases between. CDR3 length equals 14 residues.

On this clonotype itself: The junction and the germline gene differ at one end; a read error may be behind it. The chain joins TRBV28 to TRBJ2-4; the D gene is possibly TRBD1 (6 bases). This CDR3 spans 15 amino acids. Per germline, CDR1 MDHEN and CDR2 SYDVKM. In DNA, the CDR3 is TGTGCCAGCATCTTTAGGACAGTAGCCAAAAACATTCAGTATTTC. As protein: CASIFRTVAKNIQYF.

This clonotype has at least ten counts. This CDR3 reads CASSLDGNYGYTF. CDR3 nucleotide sequence: TGCGCCAGCAGCTTAGACGGAAACTATGGCTACACCTTC. The chain employs TRBV5-1 and TRBJ1-2; D uncertain. Germline loops: CDR1 SGHRS, CDR2 YFSETQ. The CDR3 spans 13 residues. Trimming pared 2 bases from V and 2 bases from J, leaving 7 bases between.

In this sample, this clonotype turned up many times. The chain carries TRBV5-1 and TRBJ1-1, with a weak D call TRBD1 (5 bases). There are 17 residues in the CDR3. The germline CDR1 and CDR2 sequences are SGHRS and YFSETQ. The V and J ends lost 3 bases and 2 bases respectively, with 20 bases between them. The CDR3 DNA follows: TGCGCCAGCAGCTCCGGTGGCATAGACAGATTTAACACTGAAGCTTTCTTT. Its protein product is CASSSGGIDRFNTEAFF.

This clonotype has ten or more counts. The chain recombines TRBV11-1 with TRBJ1-1; D not certain. This CDR3 region has 14 residues. Per the germline V gene, CDR1 is SGHAT and CDR2 is FQDESV (reference sequence). The V end lost 3 bases, the J end lost 1 base, and 9 bases lay between the germline ends. The CDR3 protein is CASSFTVENTEAFF. CDR3 nucleotides: TGTGCCAGCAGCTTCACGGTGGAGAACACTGAAGCTTTCTTT.